Detailed here is one T cell receptor (beta chain). What it binds is not known. TCRdb's table, derived via immunoSEQ multiplex PCR, lists solely in-frame clones and lacks some. The sample comprises tens of thousands of clones, around 80% of which are singletons, and more than 45% rests with the top ten. This entry comes from a study of T cell responses to AZD1222 COVID-19 vaccine. Study conclusions and caveats: With two AZD1222 doses given, Spike-specific TCR breadth and depth both rose. The number of AZD1222 recipients seropositive at baseline was only six. Reportedly, nearly half of unique spike TCRs recognized epitopes outside B.1.351/B.1.1.7 mutations.

The CDR3 runs 15 residues. The ends lost 0 bases at V and 6 bases at J; junction bases unmatched: 7. From germline, CDR1 is MNHEY and CDR2 SVGAGI. This chain links TRBV6-5 with TRBJ2-5; TRBD1 agrees at 7 bases. This sequence was found in an adult in good health. The sample consisted of peripheral blood, taken on day 0 of AZD1222 vaccination. The CDR3, as DNA: TGTGCCAGCAGTTACTCAAGACAGGGAGATAAGACCCAGTACTTC. Protein product: CASSYSRQGDKTQYF.